These 25 T cell receptor beta chains were sequenced from one sample in a study of blood T cell repertoires in COVID-19. Using immunoSEQ multiplex PCR, the repertoire was profiled, and TCRdb retains in-frame clones only, with some absent. The sample has a few hundred thousand clones; over 80% are singletons. The sequenced sample was PBMCs or T cells enriched from blood (not recorded which). These receptors originate from a man under 40 who had recovered from COVID-19.

V is TRBV7-8 and J is TRBJ2-1; 9 nucleotides align to TRBD2. With 4 bases clipped from V and 3 bases from J, the junction kept 4 bases outside the gene matches. From germline, CDR1 is SGHVS and CDR2 FQNEAQ. The CDR3 is made up of 15 amino acids. The CDR3 sequence: CASSSSGADYNEQFF. The CDR3 bases are TGTGCCAGCAGCTCTAGCGGGGCAGACTACAATGAGCAGTTCTTC.

The chain recombines TRBV30 with TRBJ2-7; D possibly corresponds to TRBD2 (5 bases). Trimming stripped 4 bases from V and 6 bases from J, with 10 bases between. Germline assignment: CDR1 GTSNPN and CDR2 SVGIG (reference sequence). The CDR3 spans 11 residues. This CDR3 is CAWTRGSEQYF. The CDR3 DNA reads as TGTGCCTGGACTCGGGGTTCCGAGCAGTACTTC.

This clone was seen more than once but under ten times. This chain connects TRBV30 to TRBJ1-6; 7 bases match TRBD1. Germline-derived CDR1 and CDR2 are GTSNPN and SVGIG (reference sequence). With 2 bases clipped from V and 9 bases from J, the junction kept 10 bases outside the gene matches. This CDR3 has 15 amino acids. The CDR3 DNA reads TGTGCCTGGAGTCTAACGACAGGGCGAGGTTCACCCCTCCACTTT. It yields the protein CAWSLTTGRGSPLHF.

The chain uses TRBV28 and TRBJ2-2; 9 bases agree with TRBD2. Losses at the gene ends were 6 bases for V and 6 bases for J; bases not matched to a gene: 5. Germline V gene sequence: CDR1 MDHEN, CDR2 SYDVKM. The CDR3 length is 14 residues. This chain's CDR3 is CASSLAGAPGELFF. The CDR3 nucleotides are TGTGCCAGCAGCTTAGCGGGAGCCCCCGGGGAGCTGTTTTTT.

The rearrangement uses TRBV10-2 and TRBJ1-5; TRBD1 agrees at 7 bases. The V and J ends lost 3 bases and 2 bases, in that order; junction bases with no gene match: 1. The CDR3 is 14 residues long. Germline V gene data show CDR1 as WSHSY and CDR2 as SAAADI. In DNA, the CDR3 is TGCGCCAGCAGTGACGGACAGGGCAATCAGCCCCAGCATTTT. Translating gives CASSDGQGNQPQHF.

This sequence joins TRBV30 and TRBJ1-1; D might be TRBD1 (5 bases). The V and J ends lost 4 bases and 3 bases respectively, with 12 bases between them. Germline assignment: CDR1 GTSNPN and CDR2 SVGIG (reference sequence). This CDR3 has 13 amino acids. In nucleotides, the CDR3 is TGTGCCTGGACGGGGGAGGGAGACACTGAAGCTTTCTTT. Amino acid sequence: CAWTGEGDTEAFF.

This chain uses TRBV5-6 with TRBJ2-7; a weak D match, TRBD1 (6 bases). Germline V lookup: CDR1 SGHDT, CDR2 YYEEEE. Deletions cut 7 bases from V and 5 bases from J, with 13 bases between. This CDR3 has 12 residues. The CDR3 nucleotides read TGTGCCAGCCGCAACAGGGTGCACGAGCAGTACTTC. This gives the protein CASRNRVHEQYF.

The chain joins TRBV2 to TRBJ2-1, with 13 bases lining up with TRBD2. CDR3 length: 20 amino acids. The trim removed 4 bases at V and 7 bases at J, leaving 19 bases unmatched. The germline CDR1 and CDR2 sequences are SNHLY and FYNNEI. The CDR3, as DNA: TGTGCCAGCAGTGGATTTGTGGGAAACTTAGGACTAGCGGGAGCAAATGAGCAGTTCTTC. It codes for CASSGFVGNLGLAGANEQFF.

This sequence joins TRBV10-3 and TRBJ2-3; 11 bases fit TRBD2. Germline CDR1 and CDR2: ENHRY and SYGVKD. The ends lost 6 bases at V and 1 base at J; junction bases unmatched: 6. The CDR3 length is 16 residues. The CDR3 nucleotides read TGTGCCATCAGCGAACTAGCGGGAGAAGGCACAGATACGCAGTATTTT. Residues: CAISELAGEGTDTQYF.

This sequence joins TRBV28 and TRBJ2-1; 12 positions agree with TRBD2. Germline V gives CDR1 MDHEN, CDR2 SYDVKM. The CDR3 extends over 16 amino acids. V dropped 11 bases and J dropped 4; count of bases not matched to a gene: 12. CDR3 sequence (DNA): TGTGCCTCCAGATCGGGACTAGCGGGCGAGTACAATGAGCAGTTCTTC. Translating gives CASRSGLAGEYNEQFF.

The chain has TRBV6-5 and TRBJ1-5; D call uncertain. CDR1 and CDR2 from the germline V gene are MNHEY and SVGAGI. This CDR3 contains 15 residues. V lost 4 bases and J 0 bases, leaving 10 bases between the germline ends. CDR3: CASSWSRFSNQPQHF. The CDR3 nucleotides read TGTGCCAGCAGTTGGAGTCGGTTTAGCAATCAGCCCCAGCATTTT.

CDR3 DNA: TGTGCCAGCAGCGAGGGGGAGGGGGGCGCCTACTATGGCTACACCTTC. Protein sequence: CASSEGEGGAYYGYTF. The chain recombines TRBV2 with TRBJ1-2, with D possibly TRBD1 on 6 matching bases. V was cut by 6 bases and J by 3 bases, with 20 bases left in between. Germline CDR1 SNHLY, CDR2 FYNNEI. The CDR3 spans 16 residues.

On this clone: Compared with germline, one end of the junction differs, possibly owing to a read error. CDR3 residues: CASSHSSGGSSYEQYF. DNA for the CDR3: TGTGCCAGCAGTCACTCTAGCGGGGGTTCCTCCTACGAGCAGTACTTC. This sequence joins TRBV6-6 and TRBJ2-7, with 10 nucleotides matching TRBD2. CDR1 MNHNY and CDR2 SVGAGI come from the germline V gene (reference sequence). The CDR3 length is 16 residues.

The chain has TRBV5-1 and TRBJ2-1; 9 nucleotides agree with TRBD2. Germline CDR1 and CDR2: SGHRS and YFSETQ. Losses at the gene ends were 4 bases for V and 10 bases for J; bases not matched to a gene: 12. The CDR3 is 15 amino acids. CDR3 protein: CASSPESGGLGEQFF. The CDR3 DNA reads TGCGCCAGCAGCCCAGAAAGCGGGGGGTTAGGAGAGCAGTTCTTC.

The gene calls are TRBV6-5 and TRBJ1-3; TRBD1 is a possible D gene (5 bases). CDR1 MNHEY and CDR2 SVGAGI come from the germline V gene. Trimming removed 5 bases at V and 0 bases at J, with 8 bases between. The CDR3 length is 14 residues. The DNA of the CDR3 is TGTGCCAGCAGTCAGACAGCCTCTGGAAACACCATATATTTT. It codes for CASSQTASGNTIYF.

This chain links TRBV30 with TRBJ1-4; D is undetermined. Looked up from germline, CDR1 is GTSNPN and CDR2 is SVGIG (reference sequence). The V end was cut by 2 bases, the J end by 8 bases, with 6 bases between. The CDR3 length is 11 residues. The CDR3 nucleotides read TGTGCCTGGAGTAGGAGGGAAAAACTGTTTTTT. As protein: CAWSRREKLFF.

The chain couples TRBV19 to TRBJ2-1, with 8 bases matching TRBD2. CDR3 length: 14 amino acids. Germline-derived CDR1 and CDR2 are LNHDA and SQIVND (reference sequence). The V and J ends lost 7 bases and 6 bases, in that order; junction bases with no gene match: 8. The DNA for the CDR3 is TGTGCCAGTAATCAAGCGGGAGCGGGCAATGAGCAGTTCTTC. This sequence encodes CASNQAGAGNEQFF.

CDR3 residues: CAWSITGFNQPQHF. The DNA for the CDR3 is TGTGCCTGGAGTATCACAGGATTCAATCAGCCCCAGCATTTT. This rearrangement joins TRBV30 to TRBJ1-5, with a tentative D call TRBD1 (5 bases). V shed 2 bases and J shed 3 bases, with 11 bases lying between them. The CDR3 is 14 amino acids. Germline V gives CDR1 GTSNPN, CDR2 SVGIG (reference sequence).

This clone was seen just once. This chain connects TRBV19 to TRBJ2-3; maybe TRBD2 (6 bases). CDR1 is LNHDA and CDR2 is SQIVND in the germline V gene (reference sequence). There are 17 residues in the CDR3. The V gene lost 2 bases and the J gene lost 0 bases, with 15 bases spanning the gap. The CDR3 bases are TGTGCCAGTAGTATAAAATCGGCTAGCGTTAGCACAGATACGCAGTATTTT. It translates to CASSIKSASVSTDTQYF.

This rearrangement joins TRBV20-1 to TRBJ2-1; D uncertain. Germline CDR1 reads DFQATT; CDR2 reads SNEGSKA (reference sequence). The CDR3 consists of 16 residues. Deletions cut 3 bases from V and 4 bases from J, with 19 bases between. CDR3 protein: CSASFPRIARYNEQFF. The CDR3 coding sequence is TGCAGTGCTAGTTTCCCCCGGATAGCTAGATACAATGAGCAGTTCTTC.

J is TRBJ2-6 and V is TRBV6-6, with 8 bases matching TRBD1. J was trimmed by 0 bases and V by 5 bases; bases with no gene match: 15. CDR3 length: 20 amino acids. The germline V gene has CDR1 MNHNY and CDR2 SVGAGI (reference sequence). The CDR3 loop reads CASSLISPGQAFSGANVLTF. The DNA for the CDR3 is TGTGCCAGCAGTCTCATCTCCCCGGGACAGGCGTTCTCTGGGGCCAACGTCCTGACTTTC.

V usage is TRBV2 and J usage is TRBJ1-1; D is undetermined. The CDR3 is made up of 14 amino acids. Per germline, CDR1 SNHLY and CDR2 FYNNEI. The ends were cut back, 4 bases at V and 0 bases at J, with 9 bases in the middle. The CDR3 reads CASSAHPVNTEAFF. The CDR3 bases are TGTGCCAGCAGTGCGCACCCGGTGAACACTGAAGCTTTCTTT. The whole variable domain, remainder taken from reference TRBV2 and TRBJ1-1, is EPEVTQTPSHQVTQMGQEVILRCVPISNHLYFYWYRQILGQKVEFLVSFYNNEISEKSEIFDDQFSVERPDGSNFTLKIRSTKLEDSAMYFCASSAHPVNTEAFFGQGTRLTVV.

The rearrangement joins TRBV19 to TRBJ2-2, with 9 bases identical to TRBD2. CDR3 length equals 15 residues. The junction had 0 bases not matched to a gene; V was cut back by 1 base and J by 3 bases. In germline, CDR1 is LNHDA, CDR2 SQIVND (reference sequence). This CDR3 reads CASSIGTSDTGELFF. The CDR3 DNA sequence: TGTGCCAGTAGTATAGGGACTAGCGACACCGGGGAGCTGTTTTTT.

The chain uses TRBV19 and TRBJ1-2; D gene ambiguous. The CDR3 totals 13 residues. V was cut by 7 bases and J by 3 bases, with 12 bases left in between. CDR1 and CDR2 from the germline V gene are LNHDA and SQIVND (reference sequence). This CDR3 reads CASNSKPYYGYTF. For the CDR3, the DNA is TGTGCCAGTAACAGCAAACCTTACTATGGCTACACCTTC.

J is TRBJ2-1 and V is TRBV19; 11 positions agree with TRBD2. Trimming removed 6 bases from V and 5 bases from J; junction bases left unmatched: 6. The V gene's germline CDR1 is LNHDA and CDR2 SQIVND (reference sequence). The CDR3 length is 15 residues. The DNA for the CDR3 is TGTGCCAGTAGCAAACTAGCGGGGGCACACAATGAGCAGTTCTTC. It specifies CASSKLAGAHNEQFF.